The 12 T cell receptor beta chains listed next were all sequenced from one sample in a study of T-cell memory formation after mild COVID-19 (dated by TCRdb to the early 2020s). Library generation was performed with 5' RACE. TCRdb records Illumina NovaSeq 6000 as the sequencer. Using fastp trimming at Q25 and MiXCR clonotype assembly, TCRdb reanalyzed the public sequencing data and kept in-frame beta chains. Under each unique CDR3 protein, matching rows form one entry showing the most common genes and DNA. Across this sample there are 350,000 to 450,000 distinct CDR3 sequences, with 28% seen only once. The ten largest clones add up to about 13% of the sample. Specimen: PBMCs or a T cell subset sorted from them (not recorded which). The receptors stem from an adult woman who had mild COVID-19 (a few samples of this study predate the infection). The sample titles of this study are shuffled in the database, so cell type and time point are left out; the donor was told from shared clones.

The V gene is TRBV30, the J gene TRBJ2-7; D possibly corresponds to TRBD2 (5 bases). This CDR3 contains 13 residues. Between the trimmed V and J ends, which lost 0 bases and 6 bases, there was a span of 12 bases. Looked up from germline, CDR1 is GTSNPN and CDR2 is SVGIG (reference sequence). The CDR3 sequence: CAWSVRGPGEQYF. The CDR3 bases are TGTGCCTGGAGTGTACGCGGGCCAGGCGAGCAGTACTTC.

The chain joins TRBV7-9 to TRBJ2-5; no definite D call. Germline V gene sequence: CDR1 SEHNR, CDR2 FQNEAQ (reference sequence). This CDR3 region has 12 residues. Trimming removed 5 bases at V and 5 bases at J, with 9 bases between. The CDR3 coding sequence is TGTGCCAGCAGCCCCCTGTTTGAGACCCAGTACTTC. It codes for CASSPLFETQYF.

The gene calls are TRBV5-6 and TRBJ2-7; D gene unclear. Trimming removed 4 bases at V and 3 bases at J, with 14 bases between. The CDR3 length is 14 residues. Germline V CDR1 and CDR2: SGHDT, YYEEEE. The CDR3 DNA sequence: TGTGCCAGCAGCCCCGGGTCGCCCTTCTACGAGCAGTACTTC. As protein: CASSPGSPFYEQYF. The full variable domain, with the rest looked up from reference TRBV5-6 and TRBJ2-7, is DAGVTQSPTHLIKTRGQQVTLRCSPKSGHDTVSWYQQALGQGPQFIFQYYEEEERQRGNFPDRFSGHQFPNYSSELNVNALLLGDSALYLCASSPGSPFYEQYFGPGTRLTVT.

This chain links TRBV6-1 with TRBJ1-2; 12 bases fit TRBD1. Germline V CDR1 and CDR2: MNHNS, SASEGT. Trimming took 5 bases from V and 4 from J; bases not matched to a gene: 8. The CDR3 sequence is 16 residues long. The CDR3, as DNA: TGTGCCAGCAGTAAATCCGGGACAGGGGGCTTCTATGGCTACACCTTC. Amino acids: CASSKSGTGGFYGYTF.

The chain employs TRBV12-3 or TRBV12-4 and TRBJ2-7; possibly TRBD2 for D (7 bases). The CDR3 covers 15 residues. V was trimmed by 0 bases and J by 2 bases, leaving 11 bases between them. CDR3 nucleotide sequence: TGTGCCAGCAGTTTAGCAGGGGGGAGGGCCTACGAGCAGTACTTC. This sequence encodes CASSLAGGRAYEQYF.

The chain employs TRBV6-2 or TRBV6-3 and TRBJ2-3; no reliable D call. This CDR3 spans 13 amino acids. Germline V lookup: CDR1 MNHEY, CDR2 SVGEGT. Trimming pared 0 bases from V and 14 bases from J, leaving 15 bases between. This CDR3 reads CASSYSSKTLAYF. The CDR3 DNA sequence: TGTGCCAGCAGTTACTCCTCTAAAACCCTGGCGTATTTT.

The rearrangement uses TRBV7-8 and TRBJ2-7; unclear D gene. There are 15 residues in the CDR3. In germline, CDR1 is SGHVS, CDR2 FQNEAQ. Trimming pared 5 bases from V and 1 base from J, leaving 15 bases between. CDR3 region: CASSPRPRLSYEQYF. The CDR3 DNA follows: TGTGCCAGCAGCCCAAGACCGCGACTGTCCTACGAGCAGTACTTC.

The rearrangement joins TRBV25-1 to TRBJ1-2; D is unclear. The CDR3 loop spans 14 amino acids. Germline assignment: CDR1 MGHDK and CDR2 SYGVNS. V was pared by 5 bases and J by 5 bases, with 15 bases between. CDR3 sequence (DNA): TGTGCCAGCAGTCCCTTGGGGAGTCGATATGGCTACACCTTC. It is translated as CASSPLGSRYGYTF.

This clonotype appeared a few times. The gene calls are TRBV7-9 and TRBJ2-7; 7 bases line up with TRBD1. CDR3 length: 13 residues. Germline assignment: CDR1 SEHNR and CDR2 FQNEAQ (reference sequence). The V and J ends lost 10 bases and 2 bases, in that order; junction bases with no gene match: 8. CDR3 coding DNA: TGTGCCATCCAACAGGGGATCCCCTACGAGCAGTACTTC. It translates to CAIQQGIPYEQYF.

This clonotype has just a few counts. The chain couples TRBV5-6 to TRBJ1-1; no clear D. The germline V gene encodes CDR1 SGHDT and CDR2 YYEEEE. The CDR3 totals 12 residues. V gave up 0 bases and J gave up 10 bases, with 10 bases separating them. The CDR3 here is CASSLAASAAFF. The CDR3 nucleotides are TGTGCCAGCAGCTTGGCGGCGTCTGCAGCTTTCTTT.

Ten or more counts support this clonotype. V gene TRBV7-3 combines with J gene TRBJ2-3, with 9 bases aligning to TRBD1. CDR1 and CDR2 from the germline V gene are SGHTA and FQGTGA. Trimming cost V 1 base and J 4 bases; bases outside gene matches: 3. CDR3 length: 15 amino acids. CDR3 sequence reads: CASSLRDRVPDTQYF. The DNA of the CDR3 is TGTGCCAGCAGCTTAAGGGACAGGGTTCCAGATACGCAGTATTTT.

This clonotype was counted between two and nine times. This chain links TRBV20-1 with TRBJ2-1; 10 nucleotides line up with TRBD1. CDR3 length: 14 amino acids. Germline loops: CDR1 DFQATT, CDR2 SNEGSKA (reference sequence). The J segment lost 3 bases and the V segment lost 6 bases, leaving 5 bases of the junction unmatched. CDR3 DNA: TGCAGTGCCCGGACAGGGGGAGGCTACAATGAGCAGTTCTTC. Protein product: CSARTGGGYNEQFF.